This T cell receptor beta chain was recorded in a study of blood T cells in healthy people across ages. Findings and limits, study-wide: Greater diversity and more naive CD4+ cells were seen in long-lived donors than in aged donors.

With 5 bases removed from V and 1 base from J, the gap between germline ends came to 19 bases. The CDR3 is 17 residues long. From germline, CDR1 is MDHEN and CDR2 SYDVKM. For this clonotype: Its matching antigen is unknown.

Primed by a sample-barcoded 5' primer and a J-beta primer mix, a second PCR proceeded for roughly 6 to 12 cycles. TCRdb called the 5' RACE reads again in MiXCR, with one record for every CDR3 protein. The top ten hold 23% of the sample, which has over 1,500,000 distinct CDR3 sequences, about 39% seen once. Ten milliliters of peripheral blood were drawn from each donor into EDTA-treated tubes. The gene calls are TRBV28 and TRBJ2-3, with D possibly matching TRBD1 (5 bases). This clonotype originated in a human donor in good health. The sequenced sample was blood. The chain's CDR3 is CASSALFGGRGTDTQYF. The CDR3 DNA reads TGTGCCAGCAGTGCCCTATTCGGTGGCAGGGGCACAGATACGCAGTATTTT.